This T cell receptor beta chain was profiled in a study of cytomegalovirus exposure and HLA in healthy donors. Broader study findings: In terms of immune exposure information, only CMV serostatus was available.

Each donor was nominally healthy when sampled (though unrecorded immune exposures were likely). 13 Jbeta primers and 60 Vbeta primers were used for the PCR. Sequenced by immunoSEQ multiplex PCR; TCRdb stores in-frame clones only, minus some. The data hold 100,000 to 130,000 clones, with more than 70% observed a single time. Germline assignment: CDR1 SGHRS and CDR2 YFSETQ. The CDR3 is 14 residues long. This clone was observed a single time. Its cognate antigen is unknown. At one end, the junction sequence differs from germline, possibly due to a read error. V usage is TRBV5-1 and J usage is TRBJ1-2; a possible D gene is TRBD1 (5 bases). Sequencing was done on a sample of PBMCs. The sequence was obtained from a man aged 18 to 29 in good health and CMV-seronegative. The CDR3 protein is CASSLGQKLNGYPF. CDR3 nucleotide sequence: TGCGCCAGCAGCTTGGGACAGAAATTAAATGGCTACCCCTTC.